This TCR beta chain came from a study of blood T cells in healthy people across ages. Every donor contributed about 10 milliliters of peripheral blood by blood draw. Study observations and caveats: TCR beta diversity correlated strongly with naive T cell percentage. It was not possible, with unsorted PBMCs, to conclusively compare naive and antigen-experienced cells.

For the second PCR, which ran for roughly 6 to 12 cycles, a sample-barcoded 5' primer and a J-beta primer mix were used. The study obtained at least 2.5 million CDR3-containing paired-end reads from every sample. TCRdb passed the 5' RACE reads through MiXCR, listing each CDR3 protein once. The repertoire holds some 1.5 million distinct CDR3 sequences, 28% seen once, with over 7% in the top ten. Notes on this clonotype: Its specificity is unknown. At one of its ends the junction is not consistent with the germline gene, which may arise from a read error.

This CDR3 spans 16 amino acids. Germline values: CDR1 MNHEY, CDR2 SMNVEV (reference sequence). Material for sequencing was blood. The receptor was derived from a woman in her thirties in good health. The rearrangement links TRBV27 to TRBJ2-1; 12 bases map to TRBD2. The chain's CDR3 is CASSLSRLAGVGEQVF. CDR3 bases: TGTGCCAGCAGTTTGAGTAGACTAGCGGGAGTTGGTGAGCAGGTCTTC.